These 3 T cell receptor beta chains share one sample of origin, sequenced in a study of blood T cell repertoires in COVID-19. Repertoires were generated with immunoSEQ multiplex PCR, while TCRdb's copy carries only in-frame clones and drops some. Of some 45,000 clones listed, more than 65% are singletons. The sequenced sample was peripheral blood. Every receptor here comes from an older woman with acute or convalescent COVID-19.

The chain links TRBV10-3 to TRBJ1-6; 8 nucleotides align to TRBD1. The CDR3 extends over 14 amino acids. The V and J ends lost 5 bases and 4 bases, in that order; junction bases with no gene match: 1. From germline, CDR1 is ENHRY and CDR2 SYGVKD. CDR3 bases: TGTGCCATCAGTACAGGGGGGTATAATTCACCCCTCCACTTT. Protein product: CAISTGGYNSPLHF.

This clone was counted once. The CDR3 region is CASSVGAGQGYTF. The CDR3 bases are TGTGCCAGCAGCGTAGGTGCAGGGCAGGGCTACACCTTC. The J gene is TRBJ1-2, the V gene TRBV9, with D maybe TRBD1 (5 bases). Germline CDR1 SGDLS, CDR2 YYNGEE. This CDR3 has 13 residues. V was trimmed by 0 bases and J by 8 bases, leaving 11 bases between them.

This rearrangement joins TRBV7-2 to TRBJ2-1, with D unclear. The CDR3 loop spans 13 amino acids. CDR1 is SGHTA and CDR2 is FQGNSA in the germline V gene. V was shortened by 5 bases and J by 7 bases, with 12 bases between the two germline ends. The CDR3 coding sequence is TGTGCCAGCAGCCCCGTAGCTAGTAATGAGCAGTTCTTC. As protein: CASSPVASNEQFF.